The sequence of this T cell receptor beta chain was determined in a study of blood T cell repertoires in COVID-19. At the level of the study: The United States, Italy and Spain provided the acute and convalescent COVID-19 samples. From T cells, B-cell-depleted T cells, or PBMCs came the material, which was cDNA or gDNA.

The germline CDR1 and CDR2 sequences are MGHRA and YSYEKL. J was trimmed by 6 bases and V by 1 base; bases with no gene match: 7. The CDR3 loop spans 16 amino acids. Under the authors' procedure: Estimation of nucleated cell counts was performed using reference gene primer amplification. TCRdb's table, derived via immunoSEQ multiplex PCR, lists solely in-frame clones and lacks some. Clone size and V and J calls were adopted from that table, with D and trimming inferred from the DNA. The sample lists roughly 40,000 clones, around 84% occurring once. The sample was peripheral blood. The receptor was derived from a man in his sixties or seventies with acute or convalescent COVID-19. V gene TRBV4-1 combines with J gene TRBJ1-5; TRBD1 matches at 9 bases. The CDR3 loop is CASSQASGTGPQPQHF. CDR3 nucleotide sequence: TGCGCCAGCAGCCAAGCCTCCGGGACAGGGCCTCAGCCCCAGCATTTT.